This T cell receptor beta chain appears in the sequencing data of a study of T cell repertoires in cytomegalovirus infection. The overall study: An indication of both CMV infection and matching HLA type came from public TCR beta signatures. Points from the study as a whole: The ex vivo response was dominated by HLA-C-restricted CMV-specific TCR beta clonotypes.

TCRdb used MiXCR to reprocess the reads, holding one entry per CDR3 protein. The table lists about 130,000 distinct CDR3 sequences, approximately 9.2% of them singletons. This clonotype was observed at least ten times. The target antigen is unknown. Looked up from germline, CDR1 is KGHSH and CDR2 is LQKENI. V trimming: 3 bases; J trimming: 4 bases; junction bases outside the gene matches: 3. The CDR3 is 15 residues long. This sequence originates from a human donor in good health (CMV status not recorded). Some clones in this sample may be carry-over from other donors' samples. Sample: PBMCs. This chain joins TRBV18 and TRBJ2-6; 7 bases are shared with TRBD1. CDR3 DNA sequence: TGTGCCAGCTCACCGGGACAGACGGGGGCCAACGTCCTGACTTTC. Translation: CASSPGQTGANVLTF.